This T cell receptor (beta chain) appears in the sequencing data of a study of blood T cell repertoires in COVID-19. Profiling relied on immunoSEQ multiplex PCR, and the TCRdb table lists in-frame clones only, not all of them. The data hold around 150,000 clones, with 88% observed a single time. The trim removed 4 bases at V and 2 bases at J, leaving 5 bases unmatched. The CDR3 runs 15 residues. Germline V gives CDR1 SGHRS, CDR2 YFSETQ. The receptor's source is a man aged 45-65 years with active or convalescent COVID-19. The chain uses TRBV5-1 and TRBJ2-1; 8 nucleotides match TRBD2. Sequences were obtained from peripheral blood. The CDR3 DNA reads TGCGCCAGCAGCGTTAGCGGGATAGCCTACAATGAGCAGTTCTTC. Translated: CASSVSGIAYNEQFF.